This entry lists 7 T cell receptor beta chains sequenced from one sample in a study of blood T cells in healthy people across ages. The authors ran a second PCR of roughly 6 to 11 cycles using a sample-barcoded 5' primer and a J-beta primer mix. A single record per CDR3 protein comes from TCRdb applying MiXCR to the 5' RACE reads. The sample includes about 1,400,000 distinct CDR3 sequences, roughly 40% seen only once; the top ten take 7.9%. Sequencing used blood. The receptors were gathered from a woman between 18 and 30 years old in good health.

This clonotype was counted only a few times. V gene TRBV3-1 combines with J gene TRBJ2-7; 7 positions agree with TRBD1. CDR1 is LGHDT, CDR2 YNNKEL, per germline (reference sequence). V shed 11 bases, J shed 1 base, and the junction held 5 bases outside the gene matches. CDR3 length equals 12 residues. As DNA, the CDR3 is TGTGCCGGACAGGACTCTTCCTACGAGCAGTACTTC. Translation gives CAGQDSSYEQYF.

The J gene is TRBJ1-3, the V gene TRBV2; D is unresolved. Per germline, CDR1 SNHLY and CDR2 FYNNEI. Trimming pared 4 bases from V and 0 bases from J, leaving 13 bases between. The CDR3 spans 16 residues. The CDR3, as DNA: TGTGCCAGCAGTGGCAGTAGCTTGGGCTCTGGAAACACCATATATTTT. Protein sequence: CASSGSSLGSGNTIYF.

V is TRBV5-1 and J is TRBJ2-2; possibly TRBD1 for D (6 bases). This CDR3 contains 16 residues. With 2 bases removed from V and 0 bases from J, the gap between germline ends came to 11 bases. Germline loops: CDR1 SGHRS, CDR2 YFSETQ. The CDR3 protein is CASSLQGLANTGELFF. The CDR3 DNA reads as TGCGCCAGCAGCTTACAGGGCCTCGCGAACACCGGGGAGCTGTTTTTT.

V gene TRBV20-1 combines with J gene TRBJ2-1, with TRBD2 matching over 7 bases. The CDR3 is made up of 13 amino acids. Trimming at V came to 7 bases and at J to 4 bases, leaving 7 bases not matched to a gene. Per germline, CDR1 DFQATT and CDR2 SNEGSKA (reference sequence). CDR3: CSGQGGMYNEQFF. The DNA for the CDR3 is TGCAGTGGGCAGGGAGGGATGTACAATGAGCAGTTCTTC.

This rearrangement joins TRBV27 to TRBJ2-5; 8 nucleotides align to TRBD1. The CDR3 is made up of 15 amino acids. CDR1 is MNHEY, CDR2 SMNVEV, per germline (reference sequence). The junction had 16 bases not matched to a gene; V was cut back by 5 bases and J by 11 bases. In DNA form, the CDR3 reads TGTGCCAGCAGTCAATGGACAGGGTCCTACAATGAGCAGTACTTC. Translating gives CASSQWTGSYNEQYF.

This clonotype was counted only a few times. This chain joins TRBV5-1 and TRBJ2-3; possibly TRBD2 for D (5 bases). The germline CDR1 and CDR2 sequences are SGHRS and YFSETQ. With 4 bases removed from V and 4 bases from J, the gap between germline ends came to 16 bases. The CDR3 is 15 residues long. The CDR3 protein is CASSKTTSRADTQYF. CDR3 nucleotides: TGCGCCAGCAGCAAGACTACTTCACGGGCAGATACGCAGTATTTT.

The V and J genes are TRBV11-1 and TRBJ2-1, with D possibly being TRBD2 (7 bases). V lost 3 bases and J 8 bases, leaving 17 bases between the germline ends. CDR3 length: 15 residues. Germline CDR1 reads SGHAT; CDR2 reads FQDESV (reference sequence). The CDR3 reads CASSFRGRARDEQFF. The DNA for the CDR3 is TGTGCCAGCAGCTTTAGGGGGAGGGCCCGGGATGAGCAGTTCTTC.